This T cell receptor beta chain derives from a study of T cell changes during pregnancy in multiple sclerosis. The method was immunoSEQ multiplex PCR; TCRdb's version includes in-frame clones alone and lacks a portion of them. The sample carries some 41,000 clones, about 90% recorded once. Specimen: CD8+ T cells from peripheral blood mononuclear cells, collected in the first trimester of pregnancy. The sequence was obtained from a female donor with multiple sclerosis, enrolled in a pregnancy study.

The CDR3 coding sequence is TGTGCCAGCAGTAAAACCGGGGACAGCTTCCTTGTGCCCCAGCATTTT. Protein product: CASSKTGDSFLVPQHF. The chain has TRBV5-6 and TRBJ1-5, with 7 bases matching TRBD1. Germline-derived CDR1 and CDR2 are SGHDT and YYEEEE. The length of the CDR3 is 16 residues. The J segment lost 9 bases and the V segment lost 5 bases, leaving 17 bases of the junction unmatched.